The 24 T cell receptor beta chains below were found in one sample sequenced in a study of blood T cell repertoires in COVID-19. Sequencing used immunoSEQ multiplex PCR; TCRdb keeps in-frame clones, though not all of them. The data show 300,000 to 450,000 clones, 70% to 90% seen once. The sequencing input was PBMCs or T cells enriched from blood (not recorded which). The receptors were gathered from a middle-aged man in a cohort exposed to, infected with or recovered from COVID-19 (not recorded which).

The genes are TRBV5-1 and TRBJ2-1; no reliable D call. Per the germline V gene, CDR1 is SGHRS and CDR2 is YFSETQ. The CDR3 sequence is 16 residues long. V lost 4 bases and J 4 bases, leaving 18 bases between the germline ends. CDR3 bases: TGCGCCAGCAGCCCCATCCCTGTCACAGATTACAATGAGCAGTTCTTC. It specifies CASSPIPVTDYNEQFF.

This rearrangement joins TRBV5-1 to TRBJ2-1; TRBD2 matches at 11 bases. Germline trimming cut 4 bases from V and 4 bases from J; bases unmatched to any gene: 10. CDR3 length: 17 amino acids. The V gene's germline CDR1 is SGHRS and CDR2 YFSETQ. As DNA, the CDR3 is TGCGCCAGCAGCGGGGGTGGACTAGCGGGTATGTACAATGAGCAGTTCTTC. Encoded protein: CASSGGGLAGMYNEQFF. Variable domain in full (rest from reference TRBV5-1 and TRBJ2-1): KAGVTQTPRYLIKTRGQQVTLSCSPISGHRSVSWYQQTPGQGLQFLFEYFSETQRNKGNFPGRFSGRQFSNSRSEMNVSTLELGDSALYLCASSGGGLAGMYNEQFFGPGTRLTVL.

This sequence joins TRBV6-1 and TRBJ2-1; D not resolved. Germline values: CDR1 MNHNS, CDR2 SASEGT. Trimming pared 1 base from V and 0 bases from J, leaving 7 bases between. The CDR3 totals 15 residues. The CDR3 loop reads CASSEDSGSYNEQFF. The CDR3 DNA is TGTGCCAGCAGTGAAGACTCCGGCTCCTACAATGAGCAGTTCTTC.

The chain is built from TRBV5-1 and TRBJ2-1, with D perhaps matching TRBD1 (5 bases). The V end lost 2 bases, the J end lost 2 bases, and 17 bases lay between the germline ends. The CDR3 runs to 17 residues. CDR1 and CDR2 (germline): SGHRS, YFSETQ. CDR3 region: CASSFSRRAATYNEQFF. The CDR3 DNA reads as TGCGCCAGCAGCTTCTCGCGCAGGGCCGCTACCTACAATGAGCAGTTCTTC. Full variable domain (missing parts from reference TRBV5-1 and TRBJ2-1): KAGVTQTPRYLIKTRGQQVTLSCSPISGHRSVSWYQQTPGQGLQFLFEYFSETQRNKGNFPGRFSGRQFSNSRSEMNVSTLELGDSALYLCASSFSRRAATYNEQFFGPGTRLTVL.

CDR3 sequence: CAISEMDHTGGITYEQYF. In DNA, the CDR3 is TGTGCCATCAGTGAGATGGATCATACAGGGGGAATAACCTACGAGCAGTACTTC. The chain carries TRBV10-3 and TRBJ2-7, with 8 bases identical to TRBD1. Germline CDR1 reads ENHRY; CDR2 reads SYGVKD. CDR3 length equals 18 residues. The ends lost 2 bases at V and 2 bases at J; junction bases unmatched: 14.

The gene calls are TRBV5-4 and TRBJ1-2; 8 nucleotides align to TRBD1. Germline trimming cut 3 bases from V and 5 bases from J; bases unmatched to any gene: 15. Germline values: CDR1 SGHNT, CDR2 YYREEE (reference sequence). This CDR3 is 17 amino acids long. CDR3 amino acids: CASSSLDRAKYGYGYTF. The CDR3 nucleotides are TGTGCCAGCAGCTCCTTGGACAGGGCGAAATATGGGTATGGCTACACCTTC. Full variable domain (missing parts from reference TRBV5-4 and TRBJ1-2): ETGVTQSPTHLIKTRGQQVTLRCSSQSGHNTVSWYQQALGQGPQFIFQYYREEENGRGNFPPRFSGLQFPNYSSELNVNALELDDSALYLCASSSLDRAKYGYGYTFGSGTRLTVV.

V is TRBV28 and J is TRBJ1-2; 8 bases line up with TRBD1. Germline loops: CDR1 MDHEN, CDR2 SYDVKM. CDR3 length: 16 amino acids. J was trimmed by 3 bases and V by 5 bases; bases with no gene match: 11. The CDR3 protein is CASSPSRTGNDYGYTF. CDR3 in DNA: TGTGCCAGCAGTCCCTCCCGGACAGGGAACGACTATGGCTACACCTTC.

This chain joins TRBV5-1 and TRBJ1-4; possibly TRBD1 for D (5 bases). Per the germline V gene, CDR1 is SGHRS and CDR2 is YFSETQ. The CDR3 is made up of 14 amino acids. The V gene lost 2 bases and the J gene lost 3 bases, with 8 bases spanning the gap. The CDR3 is CASSFQGANEKLFF. The CDR3 nucleotides are TGCGCCAGCAGCTTCCAAGGGGCTAATGAAAAACTGTTTTTT.

V and J are TRBV5-1 and TRBJ2-2; possible D gene TRBD1, 6 bases. CDR1 is SGHRS and CDR2 is YFSETQ in the germline V gene. Trimming removed 2 bases at V and 1 base at J, with 12 bases between. This CDR3 has 16 amino acids. The CDR3 nucleotides read TGCGCCAGCAGCTTTACCGGGACATTGAACACCGGGGAGCTGTTTTTT. This codes for CASSFTGTLNTGELFF.

The chain couples TRBV29-1 to TRBJ2-1; 7 bases are a match to TRBD2. Germline loops: CDR1 SQVTM, CDR2 ANQGSEA. V shed 5 bases and J 0 bases; nucleotides not matched to a gene: 7. The CDR3 extends over 15 amino acids. The CDR3 DNA reads as TGCAGCGTTCGGGGCGGGAGTAACTCCTACAATGAGCAGTTCTTC. It translates to CSVRGGSNSYNEQFF.

DNA of the CDR3: TGTGCCAGCGGATCCAGGGCATTGAGCACAGATACGCAGTATTTT. It codes for CASGSRALSTDTQYF. The rearrangement uses TRBV9 and TRBJ2-3; tentatively, D is TRBD1 (5 bases). The CDR3 consists of 15 residues. CDR1 SGDLS and CDR2 YYNGEE come from the germline V gene. V lost 7 bases and J lost 0, with 15 bases in between.

This chain connects TRBV5-8 to TRBJ2-5, with D perhaps TRBD2 (5 bases). Trimming removed 0 bases at V and 2 bases at J, with 11 bases between. In germline, CDR1 is SGHTS, CDR2 YDEGEE. CDR3 length: 15 amino acids. The CDR3 region is CASSLVKGGQETQYF. The DNA for the CDR3 is TGTGCCAGCAGCTTGGTTAAAGGAGGACAAGAGACCCAGTACTTC.

This clone was seen only once. The chain is built from TRBV5-1 and TRBJ2-1, with 7 bases identical to TRBD1. J was trimmed by 0 bases and V by 2 bases; bases with no gene match: 8. This CDR3 spans 17 amino acids. Germline values: CDR1 SGHRS, CDR2 YFSETQ. The CDR3 bases are TGCGCCAGCAGCTTACAACCGGACAGGAGCTCCTACAATGAGCAGTTCTTC. This sequence encodes CASSLQPDRSSYNEQFF.

The V call is TRBV27, the J call TRBJ2-1; possible D gene TRBD2, 5 bases. CDR3 length: 14 residues. Germline CDR1 reads MNHEY; CDR2 reads SMNVEV (reference sequence). V was pared by 8 bases and J by 2 bases, with 13 bases between. The CDR3 reads CASHHRDPYNEQFF. Written as DNA, the CDR3 is TGTGCCAGCCACCACCGGGATCCCTACAATGAGCAGTTCTTC.

J is TRBJ1-5 and V is TRBV5-4, with 10 bases identical to TRBD1. Unmatched junction bases numbered 6, after V lost 4 bases and J lost 5 bases. The CDR3 totals 15 residues. CDR1 and CDR2 from the germline V gene are SGHNT and YYREEE (reference sequence). DNA for the CDR3: TGTGCCAGCAGCAGGGGGACAGGGGAGGATCAGCCCCAGCATTTT. This codes for CASSRGTGEDQPQHF.

V and J are TRBV2 and TRBJ2-7; D might be TRBD2 (5 bases). This CDR3 is 14 amino acids long. Per germline, CDR1 SNHLY and CDR2 FYNNEI. V lost 5 bases to trimming and J lost 2 bases, with 13 bases between them. In DNA, the CDR3 is TGTGCCAGCAGTTGGGGTAGCGTGACCTACGAGCAGTACTTC. Translated, it gives CASSWGSVTYEQYF.

This clone was seen a handful of times. The gene calls are TRBV2 and TRBJ2-1; possible D gene TRBD1, 6 bases. In germline, CDR1 is SNHLY, CDR2 FYNNEI. The CDR3 extends over 13 amino acids. The V gene lost 3 bases and the J gene lost 5 bases, with 8 bases spanning the gap. CDR3 amino acids: CASSDTGNNEQFF. The CDR3 DNA sequence: TGTGCCAGCAGTGACACAGGGAACAATGAGCAGTTCTTC.

This clone was recorded only once. V and J are TRBV10-3 and TRBJ1-1; 8 bases line up with TRBD1. The CDR3 runs to 14 residues. V shed 3 bases, J shed 4 bases, and the junction held 4 bases outside the gene matches. The V gene's germline CDR1 is ENHRY and CDR2 SYGVKD. The CDR3 region is CAISDQQGGTEAFF. The DNA of the CDR3 is TGTGCCATCAGTGACCAACAGGGGGGCACTGAAGCTTTCTTT.

This chain links TRBV7-9 with TRBJ2-7; maybe TRBD2 (6 bases). This CDR3 spans 15 amino acids. V was shortened by 5 bases and J by 1 base, with 15 bases between the two germline ends. Per the germline V gene, CDR1 is SEHNR and CDR2 is FQNEAQ (reference sequence). The CDR3 nucleotides read TGTGCCAGCAGCCCCCTAGCGTTCGAATCCTACGAGCAGTACTTC. Protein: CASSPLAFESYEQYF.

The chain uses TRBV2 and TRBJ1-4, with 8 bases fitting TRBD1. This CDR3 is 15 amino acids long. Germline CDR1 reads SNHLY; CDR2 reads FYNNEI. V was clipped by 7 bases and J by 7 bases; unmatched bases: 11. The CDR3 loop reads CASTPLTGVREKLFF. The DNA for the CDR3 is TGTGCCAGCACCCCACTGACAGGGGTCCGTGAAAAACTGTTTTTT. Using reference TRBV2 and TRBJ1-4 for the parts outside the CDR3, the full variable domain is EPEVTQTPSHQVTQMGQEVILRCVPISNHLYFYWYRQILGQKVEFLVSFYNNEISEKSEIFDDQFSVERPDGSNFTLKIRSTKLEDSAMYFCASTPLTGVREKLFFGSGTQLSVL.

The chain carries TRBV27 and TRBJ1-5; D unresolved. This CDR3 comprises 14 residues. V was trimmed by 3 bases and J by 4 bases, leaving 10 bases between them. Germline V lookup: CDR1 MNHEY, CDR2 SMNVEV (reference sequence). As DNA, the CDR3 is TGTGCCAGCAGTTTGCGTGACAAGAATCAGCCCCAGCATTTT. Translating it yields CASSLRDKNQPQHF.

The CDR3, as DNA: TGTGCCAGCAGCTTACGTCTTAGCGGGAGGGTCGAGCAGTACTTC. The encoded protein is CASSLRLSGRVEQYF. This chain joins TRBV11-2 and TRBJ2-7; TRBD2 matches at 11 bases. The junction had 6 bases not matched to a gene; V was cut back by 2 bases and J by 6 bases. The germline CDR1 and CDR2 sequences are SGHAT and FQNNGV. This CDR3 has 15 residues.

V is TRBV15 and J is TRBJ1-1; 12 positions match TRBD1. Germline V gives CDR1 LNHNV, CDR2 YYDKDF (reference sequence). The V and J ends lost 3 bases and 8 bases, in that order; junction bases with no gene match: 10. CDR3 length equals 16 residues. The CDR3 DNA reads TGTGCCACCAGCAGGAGGGGACAGGGGGCGATGGGAGAAGCTTTCTTT. Protein: CATSRRGQGAMGEAFF.

The chain links TRBV5-1 to TRBJ2-1, with 12 bases matching TRBD2. Germline V gene data show CDR1 as SGHRS and CDR2 as YFSETQ. V lost 4 bases and J lost 3; bases outside the gene matches: 5. The CDR3 spans 16 residues. The DNA of the CDR3 is TGCGCCAGCAGCCCCCAACTAGCGGGAGGCTACAATGAGCAGTTCTTC. Residues: CASSPQLAGGYNEQFF.